The source of this T cell receptor beta chain is a study of blood T cell repertoires in COVID-19. Study-level information: Samples taken during acute and convalescent COVID-19 were collected in the United States, Italy and Spain. T cells, B-cell-depleted T cells, or PBMCs supplied cDNA or gDNA.

This table comes from immunoSEQ multiplex PCR, and its TCRdb copy is limited to in-frame clones, with some not included. The sample gives around 250,000 clones, approximately 85% of which show up once; 1.5% to 2% is in the top ten. CDR3 length equals 16 residues. The germline CDR1 and CDR2 sequences are MGHRA and YSYEKL. Trimming removed 0 bases from V and 3 bases from J; junction bases left unmatched: 2. All enrollees were about 18 to 100 years old and from some 24 US areas. The study counted Cohort 3 donors as recovered given two negative PCRs, clearance, or symptom resolution. V usage is TRBV4-1 and J usage is TRBJ1-5, with 10 bases fitting TRBD1. The receptor was isolated from a woman aged 45 to 65 who had recovered from COVID-19. The specimen was PBMCs or T cells enriched from blood (not recorded which). The CDR3 DNA reads TGCGCCAGCAGCCAAGAAGGGACAGGGGCCAATCAGCCCCAGCATTTT. This translates into CASSQEGTGANQPQHF.